What follows describes a single T cell receptor (beta chain). Its antigen is unidentified. The sample is drawn from a study of type 1 regulatory T cells. Background on the study: T-allo10 is an in vitro-generated, Tr1-enriched CD4 T cell product specific for alloantigen.

Study-wide results and caveats: Compared with non-type 1 regulatory T cells, type 1 regulatory T cells showed a more restricted TCR repertoire.

TCRdb called the reads again in MiXCR, with one record for every CDR3 protein. The table shows 55,000 to 65,000 distinct CDR3 sequences, with 60% to 65% occurring only once. The sample consisted of cultured non-Tr1 T cells, either the whole culture or a sorted T cell fraction (not recorded which). This clonotype was sampled from a human donor in good health.

CDR3 sequence (DNA): TGCGCCAGCAGCTTGGACCCTATGTACACAGATACGCAGTATTTT. Translated: CASSLDPMYTDTQYF. The chain has TRBV5-1 and TRBJ2-3; D is unresolved. V was clipped by 0 bases and J by 2 bases, with 10 bases between them. This CDR3 has 15 residues. CDR1 is SGHRS and CDR2 is YFSETQ in the germline V gene.